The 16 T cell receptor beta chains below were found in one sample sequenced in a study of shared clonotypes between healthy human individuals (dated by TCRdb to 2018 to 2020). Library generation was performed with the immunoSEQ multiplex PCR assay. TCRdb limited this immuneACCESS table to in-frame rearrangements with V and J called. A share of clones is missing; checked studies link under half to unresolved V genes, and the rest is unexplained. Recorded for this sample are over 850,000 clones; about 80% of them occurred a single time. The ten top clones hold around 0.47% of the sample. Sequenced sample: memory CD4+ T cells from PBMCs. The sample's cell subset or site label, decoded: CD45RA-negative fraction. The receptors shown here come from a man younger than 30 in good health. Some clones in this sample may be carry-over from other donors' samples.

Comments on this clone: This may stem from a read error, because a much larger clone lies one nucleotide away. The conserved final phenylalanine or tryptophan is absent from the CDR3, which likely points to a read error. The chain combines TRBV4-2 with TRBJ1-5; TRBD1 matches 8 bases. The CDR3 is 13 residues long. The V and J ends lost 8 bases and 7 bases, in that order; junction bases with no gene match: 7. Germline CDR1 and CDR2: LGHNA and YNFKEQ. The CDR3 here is CASGTGRGQPQHL. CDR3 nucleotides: TGTGCCAGCGGGACAGGAAGGGGGCAGCCCCAGCATCTT.

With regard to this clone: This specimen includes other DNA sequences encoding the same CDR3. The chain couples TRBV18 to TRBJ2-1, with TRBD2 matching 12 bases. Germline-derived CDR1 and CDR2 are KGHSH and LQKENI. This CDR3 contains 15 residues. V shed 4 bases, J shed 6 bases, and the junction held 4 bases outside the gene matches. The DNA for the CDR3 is TGTGCCAGCTCACTCGGACTAGCGGGGTCCAATGAGCAGTTCTTC. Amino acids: CASSLGLAGSNEQFF.

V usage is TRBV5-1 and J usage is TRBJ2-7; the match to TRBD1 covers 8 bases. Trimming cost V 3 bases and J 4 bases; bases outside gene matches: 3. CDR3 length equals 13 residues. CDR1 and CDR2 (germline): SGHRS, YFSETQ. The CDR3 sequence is CASSWDRQYEQYF. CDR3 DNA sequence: TGCGCCAGCAGCTGGGACAGGCAGTACGAGCAGTACTTC.

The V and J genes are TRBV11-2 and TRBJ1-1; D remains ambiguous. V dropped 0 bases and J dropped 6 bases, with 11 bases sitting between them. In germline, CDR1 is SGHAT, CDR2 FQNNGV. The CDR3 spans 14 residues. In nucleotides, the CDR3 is TGTGCCAGCAGCTTAGACAGGACGGTATCTGAAGCTTTCTTT. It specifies CASSLDRTVSEAFF.

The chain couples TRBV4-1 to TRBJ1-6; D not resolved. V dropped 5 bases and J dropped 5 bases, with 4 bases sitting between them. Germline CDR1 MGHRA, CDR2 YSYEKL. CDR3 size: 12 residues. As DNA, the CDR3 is TGCGCCAGCAGCTCAAATAATTCACCCCTCCACTTT. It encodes CASSSNNSPLHF.

CDR3 coding DNA: TGTGCCAGTAAGCTGACTAGTGCCCGCGAGACCCAGTACTTC. Amino acid sequence: CASKLTSARETQYF. The rearrangement links TRBV19 to TRBJ2-5, with D perhaps matching TRBD2 (6 bases). Germline assignment: CDR1 LNHDA and CDR2 SQIVND (reference sequence). V gave up 7 bases and J gave up 5 bases, with 17 bases separating them. CDR3 length: 14 residues.

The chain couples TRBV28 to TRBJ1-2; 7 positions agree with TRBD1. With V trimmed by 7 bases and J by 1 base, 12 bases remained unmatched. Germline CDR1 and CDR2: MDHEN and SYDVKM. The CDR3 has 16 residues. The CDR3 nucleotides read TGTGCCAGCACCCGAGGGGGCGGGACCAGTAACTATGGCTACACCTTC. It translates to CASTRGGGTSNYGYTF.

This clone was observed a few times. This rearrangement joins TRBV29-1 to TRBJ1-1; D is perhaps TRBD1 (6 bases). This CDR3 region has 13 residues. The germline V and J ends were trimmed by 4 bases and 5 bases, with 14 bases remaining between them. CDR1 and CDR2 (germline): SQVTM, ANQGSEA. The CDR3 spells CSVVWGQGTEAFF. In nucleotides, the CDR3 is TGCAGCGTTGTATGGGGGCAGGGGACTGAAGCTTTCTTT. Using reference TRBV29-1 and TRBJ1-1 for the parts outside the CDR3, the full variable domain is SAVISQKPSRDICQRGTSLTIQCQVDSQVTMMFWYRQQPGQSLTLIATANQGSEATYESGFVIDKFPISRPNLTFSTLTVSNMSPEDSSIYLCSVVWGQGTEAFFGQGTRLTVV.

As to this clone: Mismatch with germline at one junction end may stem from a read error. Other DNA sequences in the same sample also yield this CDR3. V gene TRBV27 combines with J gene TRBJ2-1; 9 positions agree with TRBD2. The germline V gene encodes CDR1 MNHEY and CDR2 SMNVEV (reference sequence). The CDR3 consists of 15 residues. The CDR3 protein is CASSSYSGSLYEQFF. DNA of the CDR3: TGCGCCAGCAGCTCCTATAGCGGGAGCCTCTATGAGCAGTTCTTC.

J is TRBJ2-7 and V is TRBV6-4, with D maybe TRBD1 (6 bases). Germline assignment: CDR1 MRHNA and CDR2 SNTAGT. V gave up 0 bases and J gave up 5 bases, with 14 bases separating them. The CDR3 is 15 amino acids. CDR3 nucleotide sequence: TGTGCCAGCAGTGACTCGGTGGGGGCCCTAGACGAGCAGTACTTC. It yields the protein CASSDSVGALDEQYF.

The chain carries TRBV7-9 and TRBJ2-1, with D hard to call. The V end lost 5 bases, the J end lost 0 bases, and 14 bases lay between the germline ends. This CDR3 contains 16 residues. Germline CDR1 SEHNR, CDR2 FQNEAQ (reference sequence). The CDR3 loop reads CASSPGILSSYNEQFF. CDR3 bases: TGTGCCAGCAGCCCTGGGATCCTTAGCTCCTACAATGAGCAGTTCTTC.

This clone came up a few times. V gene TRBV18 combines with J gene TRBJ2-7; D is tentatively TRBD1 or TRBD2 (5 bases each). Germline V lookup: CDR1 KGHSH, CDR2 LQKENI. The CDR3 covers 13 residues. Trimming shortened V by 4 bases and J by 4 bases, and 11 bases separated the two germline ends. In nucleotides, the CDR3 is TGTGCCAGCTCACACGGGGACGGATACGAGCAGTACTTC. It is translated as CASSHGDGYEQYF.

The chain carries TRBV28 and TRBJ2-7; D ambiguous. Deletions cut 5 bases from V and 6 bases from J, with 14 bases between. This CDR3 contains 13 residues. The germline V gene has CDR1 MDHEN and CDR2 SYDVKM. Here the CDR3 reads CASSQTKPGEQYF. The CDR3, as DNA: TGTGCCAGCAGTCAAACCAAACCCGGCGAGCAGTACTTC.

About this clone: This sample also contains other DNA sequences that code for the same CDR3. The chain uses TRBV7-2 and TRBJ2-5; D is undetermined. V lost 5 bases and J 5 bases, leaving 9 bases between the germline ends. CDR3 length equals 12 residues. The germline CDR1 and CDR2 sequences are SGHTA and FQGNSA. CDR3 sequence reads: CASSLLLETQYF. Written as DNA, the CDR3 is TGTGCCAGCAGCCTCCTCCTCGAGACCCAGTACTTC.

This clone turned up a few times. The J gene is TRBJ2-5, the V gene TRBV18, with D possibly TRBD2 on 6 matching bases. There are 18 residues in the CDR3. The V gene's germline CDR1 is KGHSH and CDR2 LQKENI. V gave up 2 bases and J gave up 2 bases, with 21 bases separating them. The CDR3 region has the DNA TGTGCCAGCTCACCAATGGCGTCTGTTACTAGCAGTCAAGAGACCCAGTACTTC. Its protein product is CASSPMASVTSSQETQYF.

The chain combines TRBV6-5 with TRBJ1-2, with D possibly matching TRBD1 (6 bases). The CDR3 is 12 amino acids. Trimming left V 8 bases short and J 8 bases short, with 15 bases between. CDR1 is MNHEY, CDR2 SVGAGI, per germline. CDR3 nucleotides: TGTGCCAGCGGATACACAGGGAGAGGCTACACCTTC. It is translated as CASGYTGRGYTF.